The clone carrying this TCR beta chain was observed a single time. As processed by the authors: Reference gene primer amplification yielded estimated nucleated cell counts. Assay used: immunoSEQ multiplex PCR; TCRdb lists only in-frame clones, some missing. Clonal size and the V and J genes are those of that table, whereas D and trimming came from the DNA. The sample includes about 240,000 clones, approximately 90% of them seen just once. These data originate in a study of blood T cell repertoires in COVID-19. Study-level information: PBMCs, B-cell-depleted T cells, or T cells provided the cDNA or gDNA that made up the material.

CDR3 size: 23 residues. Germline lookup yields CDR1 GTSNPN and CDR2 SVGIG (reference sequence). Trimming pared 3 bases from V and 0 bases from J, leaving 38 bases between. Participants came from some 23 US areas, aged roughly 18 to 89 years. Cohorts were determined from participant-reported clinical history. Sequenced: PBMCs or T cells enriched from blood (not recorded which). The chain combines TRBV30 with TRBJ1-1; D may be TRBD1 (6 bases). The receptor was isolated from a woman aged 25 to 39 who had recovered from COVID-19. The CDR3 DNA follows: TGTGCCTGGAGATCTAACGGGCCACAGGGATCCCTCGGGCCTCGACCGATGAACACTGAAGCTTTCTTT. It is translated as CAWRSNGPQGSLGPRPMNTEAFF.